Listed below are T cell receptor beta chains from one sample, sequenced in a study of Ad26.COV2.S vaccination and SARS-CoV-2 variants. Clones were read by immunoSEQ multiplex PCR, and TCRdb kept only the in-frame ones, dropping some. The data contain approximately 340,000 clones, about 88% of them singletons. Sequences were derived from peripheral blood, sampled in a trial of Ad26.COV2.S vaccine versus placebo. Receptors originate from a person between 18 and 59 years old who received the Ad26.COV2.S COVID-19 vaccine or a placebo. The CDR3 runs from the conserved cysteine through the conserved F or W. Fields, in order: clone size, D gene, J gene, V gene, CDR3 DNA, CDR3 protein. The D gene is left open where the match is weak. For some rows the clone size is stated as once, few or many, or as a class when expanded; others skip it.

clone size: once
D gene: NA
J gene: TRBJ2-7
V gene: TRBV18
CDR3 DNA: TGTGCCAGCTCACGAGACGACAGGCGGAGCTCCTACGAGCAGTACTTC
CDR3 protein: CASSRDDRRSSYEQYF

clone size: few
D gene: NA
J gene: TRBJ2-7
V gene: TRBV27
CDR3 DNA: TGTGCCAGCAGTTTCTCCAGTGACTTCGGCTACGAGCAGTACTTC
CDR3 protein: CASSFSSDFGYEQYF

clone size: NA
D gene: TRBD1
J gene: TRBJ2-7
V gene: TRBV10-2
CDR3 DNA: TGCGCCAGCAGTGAGCCGAGACTGGACAGGGCCGACTTC
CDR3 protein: CASSEPRLDRADF

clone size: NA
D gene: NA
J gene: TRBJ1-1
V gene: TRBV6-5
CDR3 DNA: TGTGCCAGCAGTTACCCGGGGGCGAACACTGAAGCTTTCTTT
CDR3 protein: CASSYPGANTEAFF

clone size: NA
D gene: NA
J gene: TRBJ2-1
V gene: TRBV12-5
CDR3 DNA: TGTGCTAGTGGTTTGGTCGGTGAGCAGTTCTTC
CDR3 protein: CASGLVGEQFF

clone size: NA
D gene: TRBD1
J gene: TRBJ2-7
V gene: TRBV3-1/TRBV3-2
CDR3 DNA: TGTGCCAGCAGCCAGTTCCGGGACAGGGTCTACGAGCAGTACTTC
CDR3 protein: CASSQFRDRVYEQYF

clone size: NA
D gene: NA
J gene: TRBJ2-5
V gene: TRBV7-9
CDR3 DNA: TGTGCCAGCAGCTTCGGACACAAACAAGAGACCCAGTACTTC
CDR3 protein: CASSFGHKQETQYF

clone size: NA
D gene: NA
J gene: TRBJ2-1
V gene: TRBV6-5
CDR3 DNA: TGTGCCAGCAGTACACAGGGCTACAATGAGCAGTTCTTC
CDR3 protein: CASSTQGYNEQFF

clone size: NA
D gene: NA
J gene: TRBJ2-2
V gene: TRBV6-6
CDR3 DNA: TGTGCCAGCAGTTCACCTCAGGGGTACGCCGGGGAGCTGTTTTTT
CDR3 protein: CASSSPQGYAGELFF

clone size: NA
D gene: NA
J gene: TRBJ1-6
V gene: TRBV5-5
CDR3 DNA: TGTGCCAGCAGCTTGGGTCTTGGTGAATCACCCCTCCACTTT
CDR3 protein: CASSLGLGESPLHF

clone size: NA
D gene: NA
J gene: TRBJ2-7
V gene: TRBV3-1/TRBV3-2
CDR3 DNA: TGTGCCAGCAGCCAATCGGGACACGGCCCGCCCTACGAGCAGTACTTC
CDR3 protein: CASSQSGHGPPYEQYF

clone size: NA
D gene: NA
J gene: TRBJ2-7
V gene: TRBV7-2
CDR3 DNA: TGTGCCAGCAGCTTAGCCCCGGGCGCGAGCGAGCAGTACTTC
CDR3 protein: CASSLAPGASEQYF

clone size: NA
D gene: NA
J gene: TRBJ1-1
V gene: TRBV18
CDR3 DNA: TGTGCCAGCTCAGCAGGGGCGGGGGCGAACACTGAAGCTTTCTTT
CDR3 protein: CASSAGAGANTEAFF

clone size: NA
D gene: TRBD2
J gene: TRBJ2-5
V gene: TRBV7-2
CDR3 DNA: TGTGCCAGCAGCCTAACGCGGGGGGCCGGGCTACCCCCTGGGAAGACCCAGTACTTC
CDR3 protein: CASSLTRGAGLPPGKTQYF

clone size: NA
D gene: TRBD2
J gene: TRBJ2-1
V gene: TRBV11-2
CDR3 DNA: TGTGCCAGCAGCTTAATCGCGGGAGCTACTGAGCAGTTCTTC
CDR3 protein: CASSLIAGATEQFF

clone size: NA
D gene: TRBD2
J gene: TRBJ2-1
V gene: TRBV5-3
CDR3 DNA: TGTGCCAGAAGCTTGCTCGCACTAGCGGGGGGGAGCTCCTACAATGAGCAGTTCTTC
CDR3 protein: CARSLLALAGGSSYNEQFF

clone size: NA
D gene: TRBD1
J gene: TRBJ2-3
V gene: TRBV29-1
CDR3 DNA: TGCAGCGTTAAGGGACAGATCACAGATACGCAGTATTTT
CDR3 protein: CSVKGQITDTQYF

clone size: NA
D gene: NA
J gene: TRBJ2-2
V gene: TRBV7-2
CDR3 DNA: TGTGCCAGCAGCTTAGCAGGAATCGGGGAGCTGTTTTTT
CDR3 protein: CASSLAGIGELFF

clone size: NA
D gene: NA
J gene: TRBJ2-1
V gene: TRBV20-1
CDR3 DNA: TGCAGTGCTAGGCATTTCAATGAGCAGTTCTTC
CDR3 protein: CSARHFNEQFF

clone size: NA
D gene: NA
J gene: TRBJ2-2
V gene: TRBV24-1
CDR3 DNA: TGTGCCACCAGTGCCGCTTCTGGCGGGGAGCTGTTTTTT
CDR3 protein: CATSAASGGELFF

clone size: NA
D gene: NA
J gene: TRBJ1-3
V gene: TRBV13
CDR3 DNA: TGTGCCAGCAGCAGGCGGACGGACTCTGGAAACACCATATATTTT
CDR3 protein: CASSRRTDSGNTIYF

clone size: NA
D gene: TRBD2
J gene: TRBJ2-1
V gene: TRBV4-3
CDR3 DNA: TGCGCCAGCAGCCAAGCCCCCCTAGCGGGCCACAATGAGCAGTTCTTC
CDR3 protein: CASSQAPLAGHNEQFF

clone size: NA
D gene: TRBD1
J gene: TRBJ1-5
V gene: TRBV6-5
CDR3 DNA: TGTGCCAGCAACCCAGGGGGCGGTAATCAGCCCCAGCATTTT
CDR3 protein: CASNPGGGNQPQHF

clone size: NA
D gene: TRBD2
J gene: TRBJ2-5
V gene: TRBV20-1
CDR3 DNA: TGCAGTGCTAGTATAGCGGGGGTTCCTGAGACCCAGTACTTC
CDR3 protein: CSASIAGVPETQYF

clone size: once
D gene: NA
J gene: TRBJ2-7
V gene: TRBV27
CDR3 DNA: TGTGCCAGCAGTTTACAGGGGGAGGTCTACGAGCAGTACTTC
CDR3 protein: CASSLQGEVYEQYF

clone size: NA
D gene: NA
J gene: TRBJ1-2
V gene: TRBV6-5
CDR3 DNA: TGTGCCAGCAATCAGTGGGGTGGGGGTTATGGCTACACCTTC
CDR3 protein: CASNQWGGGYGYTF

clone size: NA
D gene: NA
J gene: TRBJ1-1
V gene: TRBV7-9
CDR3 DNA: TGTGCCAGCAGCCCTATTACTGAAGCTTTCTTT
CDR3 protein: CASSPITEAFF

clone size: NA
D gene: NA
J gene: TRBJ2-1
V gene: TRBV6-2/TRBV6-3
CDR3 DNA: TGTGCCAGCAGTTCAGGAGGATTGGTGGTCGGCAATGAGCAGTTCTTC
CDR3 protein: CASSSGGLVVGNEQFF

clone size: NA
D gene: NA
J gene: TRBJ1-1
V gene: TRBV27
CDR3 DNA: TGTGCCAGCAGTTTAGCTCTGGCGACTGAAGCTTTCTTT
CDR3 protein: CASSLALATEAFF

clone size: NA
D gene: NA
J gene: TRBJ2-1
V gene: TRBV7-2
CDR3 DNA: TGTGCCAGCAGCTTATCGAGGGACACCTACAATGAGCAGTTCTTC
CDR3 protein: CASSLSRDTYNEQFF

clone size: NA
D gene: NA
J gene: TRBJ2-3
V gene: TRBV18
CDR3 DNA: TGTGCCAGCTCTCCCCAGAGACACAGCACAGATACGCAGTATTTT
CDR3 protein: CASSPQRHSTDTQYF

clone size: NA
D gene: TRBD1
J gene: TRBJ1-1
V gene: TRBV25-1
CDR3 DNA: TGTGCCAGCAGTAGGGACAGGGGGAACACTGAAGCTTTCTTT
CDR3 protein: CASSRDRGNTEAFF

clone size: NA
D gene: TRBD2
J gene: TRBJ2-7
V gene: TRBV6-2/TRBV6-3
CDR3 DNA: TGTGCCAGCAGTTATTCTTCTAGCGGTTACTACGAGCAGTACTTC
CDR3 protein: CASSYSSSGYYEQYF

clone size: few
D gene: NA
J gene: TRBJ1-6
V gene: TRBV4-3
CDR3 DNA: TGCGCCAGCAGCCTAAACGCACAGGATAATTCACCCCTCCACTTT
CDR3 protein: CASSLNAQDNSPLHF

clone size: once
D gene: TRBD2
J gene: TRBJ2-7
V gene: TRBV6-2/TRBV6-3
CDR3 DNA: TGTGCCAGCAGTCCCATAAGCGGGAGGTTCTGGTACGAGCAGTACTTC
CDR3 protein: CASSPISGRFWYEQYF

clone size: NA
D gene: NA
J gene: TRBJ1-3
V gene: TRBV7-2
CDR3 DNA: TGTGCCAGCAGCTGGGCAGGGAGCTCTGGAAACACCATATATTTT
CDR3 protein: CASSWAGSSGNTIYF

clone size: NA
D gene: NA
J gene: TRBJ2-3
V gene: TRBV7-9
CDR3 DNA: TGTGCCAGCAGGGGAGCCGGGGCGGGGATTATTGGTACGCAGTATTTT
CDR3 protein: CASRGAGAGIIGTQYF

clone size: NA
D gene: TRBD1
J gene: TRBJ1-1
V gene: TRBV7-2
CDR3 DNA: TGTGCCAGCAGCTCGCCGGACAGGGGAAGGACTGAAGCTTTCTTT
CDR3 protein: CASSSPDRGRTEAFF

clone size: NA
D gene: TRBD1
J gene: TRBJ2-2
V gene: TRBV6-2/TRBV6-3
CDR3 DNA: TGTGCCAGCAGTTACGGACAGGGCGGACCCGGGGAGCTGTTTTTT
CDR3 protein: CASSYGQGGPGELFF

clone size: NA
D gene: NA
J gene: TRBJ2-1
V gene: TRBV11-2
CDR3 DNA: TGTGCCAGCAGCTTAACAGGCGGGCAGTTCTTC
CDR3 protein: CASSLTGGQFF

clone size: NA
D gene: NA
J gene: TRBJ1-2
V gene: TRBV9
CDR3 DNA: TGTGCCAGCAGCGCGAGAGGGGTTACCTCTAACTATGGCTACACCTTC
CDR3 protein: CASSARGVTSNYGYTF

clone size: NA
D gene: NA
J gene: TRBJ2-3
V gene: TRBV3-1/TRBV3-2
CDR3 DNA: TGTGCCAGCAGCCAAGATCCAGGCGGAGATACGCAGTATTTT
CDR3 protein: CASSQDPGGDTQYF

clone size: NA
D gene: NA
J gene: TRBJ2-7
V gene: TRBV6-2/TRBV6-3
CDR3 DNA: TGTGCCAGCAGTTCCCCGCGACTGGCCGCCGACGAGCAGTACTTC
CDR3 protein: CASSSPRLAADEQYF

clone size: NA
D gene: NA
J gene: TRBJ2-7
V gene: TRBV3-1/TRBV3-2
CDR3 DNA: TGTGCCAGCAGCTCACCAGACCCCCTCCGGATAGGGAACTCCTACGAGCAGTACTTC
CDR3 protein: CASSSPDPLRIGNSYEQYF

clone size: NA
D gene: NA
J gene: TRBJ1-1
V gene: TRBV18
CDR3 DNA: TGTGCCAGCTCACGACCGGAGGGACACACTGAAGCTTTCTTT
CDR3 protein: CASSRPEGHTEAFF

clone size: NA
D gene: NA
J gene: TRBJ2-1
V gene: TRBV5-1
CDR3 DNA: TGCGCCAGCAGCTTGGTTGCTAACGACTACAATGAGCAGTTCTTC
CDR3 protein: CASSLVANDYNEQFF

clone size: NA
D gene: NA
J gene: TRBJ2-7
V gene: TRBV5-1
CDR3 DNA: TGCGCCAGCAACAAAGACTACGAGCAGTACTTC
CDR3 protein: CASNKDYEQYF

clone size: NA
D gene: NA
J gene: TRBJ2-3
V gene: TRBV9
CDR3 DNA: TGTGCCAGCAGCGCCTCCTCCAACACAGATACGCAGTATTTT
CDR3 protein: CASSASSNTDTQYF

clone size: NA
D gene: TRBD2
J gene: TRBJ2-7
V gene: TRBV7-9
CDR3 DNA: TGTGCCAGCAGCCCACCTCCCCGGCGGGGGTTCGAGCAGTACTTC
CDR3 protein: CASSPPPRRGFEQYF

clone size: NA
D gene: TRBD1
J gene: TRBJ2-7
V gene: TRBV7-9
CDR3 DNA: TGTGCCAGCAGCGGAAAGGACAGGGTGTGGTTCGAGCAGTACTTC
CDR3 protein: CASSGKDRVWFEQYF

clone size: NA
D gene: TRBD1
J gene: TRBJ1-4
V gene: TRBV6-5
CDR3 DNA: TGTGCCAGCAGAAGGACAGGAAGAATTGAAAAACTGTTTTTT
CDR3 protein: CASRRTGRIEKLFF

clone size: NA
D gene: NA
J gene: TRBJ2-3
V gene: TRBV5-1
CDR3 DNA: TGCGCCAGCAGCTTGGCCCTGACGGGGGGCATCACAGATACGCAGTATTTT
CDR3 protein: CASSLALTGGITDTQYF

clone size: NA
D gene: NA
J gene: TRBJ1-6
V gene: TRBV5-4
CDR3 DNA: TGTGCCAGCAGCTTGCAATTGAATAATTCACCCCTCCACTTT
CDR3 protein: CASSLQLNNSPLHF

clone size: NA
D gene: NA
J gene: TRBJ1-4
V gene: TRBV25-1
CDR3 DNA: TGTGCCAGCAGTGAATACAAGGGGTTTAATGAAAAACTGTTTTTT
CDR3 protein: CASSEYKGFNEKLFF